This TCR beta chain was obtained from a study of breast tumors, draining lymph nodes, adjacent tissues. TCRdb fed the multiplex PCR reads into MiXCR, producing one record per CDR3 protein. The table shows 25,000 or so distinct CDR3 sequences, with around 68% occurring only once. The CDR3 is made up of 15 amino acids. In germline, CDR1 is SSHAT, CDR2 FNYEAQ (reference sequence). This clonotype appeared a single time. Its cognate antigen is unknown. An end of the junction differs from the germline gene, which may be a read error. General observations from the study: Findings are consistent with lymph node origin and intratumoral expansion of most tumor T cells. Luminal-like breast cancer showed significantly greater tumor-nontumor repertoire similarity than basal-like breast cancer did. Tumor T cell lymph node origin was a supported hypothesis, not proven. Tumor repertoires ranked between lymph nodes and nontumor tissue in diversity, with V and J gene preferences.

The receptor comes from a female donor with breast cancer. Some clones in this sample may be carry-over from other donors' samples. The chain has TRBV7-7 and TRBJ2-2; 7 bases are shared with TRBD1. The material sequenced was tumor-adjacent breast tissue. This chain's CDR3 is CASSKDRVNTGELFF. CDR3 in DNA: TGTGCTAGCAGCAAAGACAGGGTCAACACCGGGGAGCTGTTTTTT.